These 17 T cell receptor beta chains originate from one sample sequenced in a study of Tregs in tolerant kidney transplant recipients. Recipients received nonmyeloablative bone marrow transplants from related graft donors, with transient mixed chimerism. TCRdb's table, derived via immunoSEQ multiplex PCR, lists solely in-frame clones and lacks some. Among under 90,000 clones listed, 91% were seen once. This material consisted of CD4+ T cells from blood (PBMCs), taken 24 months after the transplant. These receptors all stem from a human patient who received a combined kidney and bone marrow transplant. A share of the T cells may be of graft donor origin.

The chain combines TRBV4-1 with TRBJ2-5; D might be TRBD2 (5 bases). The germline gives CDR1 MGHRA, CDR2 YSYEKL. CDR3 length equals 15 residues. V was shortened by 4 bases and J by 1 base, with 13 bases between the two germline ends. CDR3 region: CASSRGEAVQETQYF. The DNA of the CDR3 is TGCGCCAGCAGCCGGGGAGAGGCGGTCCAAGAGACCCAGTACTTC.

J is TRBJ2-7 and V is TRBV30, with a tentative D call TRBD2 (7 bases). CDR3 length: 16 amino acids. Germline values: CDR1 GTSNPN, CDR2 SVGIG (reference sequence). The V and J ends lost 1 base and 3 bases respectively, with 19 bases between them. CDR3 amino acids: CAWSGPTGGAYYEQYF. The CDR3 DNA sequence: TGTGCCTGGAGTGGCCCCACTGGGGGGGCTTACTACGAGCAGTACTTC.

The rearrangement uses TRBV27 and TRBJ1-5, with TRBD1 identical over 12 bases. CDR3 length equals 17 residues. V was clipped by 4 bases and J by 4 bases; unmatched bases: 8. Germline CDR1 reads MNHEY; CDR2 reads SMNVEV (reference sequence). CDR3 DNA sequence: TGTGCCAGCAGTTCCGGGACAGGGGGCTTTGAGAATCAGCCCCAGCATTTT. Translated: CASSSGTGGFENQPQHF.

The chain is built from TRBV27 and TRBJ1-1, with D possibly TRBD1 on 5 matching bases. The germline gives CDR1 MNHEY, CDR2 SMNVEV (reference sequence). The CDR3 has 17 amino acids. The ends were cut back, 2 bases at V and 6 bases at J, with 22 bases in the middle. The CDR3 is CASSLIGSPGSNSEAFF. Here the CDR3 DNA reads TGTGCCAGCAGTTTAATAGGATCACCAGGGTCAAATTCTGAAGCTTTCTTT.

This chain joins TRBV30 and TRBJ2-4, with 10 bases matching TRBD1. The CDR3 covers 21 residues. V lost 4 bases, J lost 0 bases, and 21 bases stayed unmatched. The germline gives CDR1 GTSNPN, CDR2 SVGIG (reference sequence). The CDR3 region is CAWTSWLGGQGPLLAKNIQYF. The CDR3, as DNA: TGTGCCTGGACATCTTGGTTGGGGGGACAGGGGCCACTATTAGCCAAAAACATTCAGTACTTC.

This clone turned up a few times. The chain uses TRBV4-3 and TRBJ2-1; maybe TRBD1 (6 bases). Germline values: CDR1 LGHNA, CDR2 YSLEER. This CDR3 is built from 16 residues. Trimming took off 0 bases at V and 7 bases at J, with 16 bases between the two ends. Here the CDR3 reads CASSQETGGKVNEQFF. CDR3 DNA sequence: TGCGCCAGCAGCCAAGAGACAGGTGGGAAGGTAAATGAGCAGTTCTTC.

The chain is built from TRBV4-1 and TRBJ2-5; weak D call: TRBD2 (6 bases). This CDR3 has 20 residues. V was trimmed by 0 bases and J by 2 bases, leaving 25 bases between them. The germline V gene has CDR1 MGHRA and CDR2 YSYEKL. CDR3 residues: CASSQDRMGSGLGVQETQYF. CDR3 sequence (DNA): TGCGCCAGCAGCCAAGATCGTATGGGAAGCGGGTTAGGGGTTCAAGAGACCCAGTACTTC.

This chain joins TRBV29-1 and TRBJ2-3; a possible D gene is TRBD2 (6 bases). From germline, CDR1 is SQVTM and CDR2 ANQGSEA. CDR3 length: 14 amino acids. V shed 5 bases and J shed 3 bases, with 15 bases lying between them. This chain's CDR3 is CSVNGGPRTDTQYF. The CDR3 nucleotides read TGCAGCGTTAACGGGGGACCGAGAACAGATACGCAGTATTTT.

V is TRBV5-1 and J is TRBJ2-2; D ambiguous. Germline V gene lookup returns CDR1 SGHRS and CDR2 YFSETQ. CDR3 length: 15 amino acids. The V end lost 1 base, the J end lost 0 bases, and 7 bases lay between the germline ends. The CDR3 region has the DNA TGCGCCAGCAGCTTGCCAACGGCGAACACCGGGGAGCTGTTTTTT. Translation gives CASSLPTANTGELFF.

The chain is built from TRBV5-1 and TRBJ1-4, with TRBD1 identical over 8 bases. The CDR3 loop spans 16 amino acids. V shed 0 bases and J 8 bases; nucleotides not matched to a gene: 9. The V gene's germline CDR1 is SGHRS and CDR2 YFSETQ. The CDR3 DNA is TGCGCCAGCAGCTTGGGGGGACAGGACAGTTTCGAAAAACTGTTTTTT. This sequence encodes CASSLGGQDSFEKLFF.

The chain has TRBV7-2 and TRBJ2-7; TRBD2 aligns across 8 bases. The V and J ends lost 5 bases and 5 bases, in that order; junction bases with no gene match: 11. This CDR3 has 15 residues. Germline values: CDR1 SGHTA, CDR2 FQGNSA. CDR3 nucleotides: TGTGCCAGCAGCCTAATAAGCGGGAGTCATGACGAGCAGTACTTC. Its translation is CASSLISGSHDEQYF.

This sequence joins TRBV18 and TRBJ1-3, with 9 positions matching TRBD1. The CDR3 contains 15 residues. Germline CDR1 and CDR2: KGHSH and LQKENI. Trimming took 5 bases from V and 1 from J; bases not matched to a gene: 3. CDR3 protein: CASSSTGGSGNTIYF. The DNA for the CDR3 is TGTGCCAGCTCATCGACAGGGGGATCTGGAAACACCATATATTTT.

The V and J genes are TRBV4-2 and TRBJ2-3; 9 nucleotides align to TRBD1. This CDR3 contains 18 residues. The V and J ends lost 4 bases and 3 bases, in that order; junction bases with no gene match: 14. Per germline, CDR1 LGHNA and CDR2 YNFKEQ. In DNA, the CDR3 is TGTGCCAGCAGCCTGGATGGGGACAGGGTAACTTCTACAGATACGCAGTATTTT. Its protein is CASSLDGDRVTSTDTQYF.

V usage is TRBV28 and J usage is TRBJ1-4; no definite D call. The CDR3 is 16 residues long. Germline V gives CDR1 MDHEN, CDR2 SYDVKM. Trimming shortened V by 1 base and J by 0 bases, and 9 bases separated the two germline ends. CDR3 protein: CASSLFGRATNEKLFF. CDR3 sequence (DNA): TGTGCCAGCAGTTTATTTGGCCGTGCAACTAATGAAAAACTGTTTTTT. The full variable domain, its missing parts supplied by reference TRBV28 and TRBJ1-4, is DVKVTQSSRYLVKRTGEKVFLECVQDMDHENMFWYRQDPGLGLRLIYFSYDVKMKEKGDIPEGYSVSREKKERFSLILESASTNQTSMYLCASSLFGRATNEKLFFGSGTQLSVL.

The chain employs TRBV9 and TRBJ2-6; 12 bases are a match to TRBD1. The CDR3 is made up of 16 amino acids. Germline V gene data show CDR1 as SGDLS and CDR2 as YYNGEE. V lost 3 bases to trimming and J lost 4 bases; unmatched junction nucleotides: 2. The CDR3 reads CASSEGQGAGANVLTF. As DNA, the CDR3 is TGTGCCAGCAGCGAGGGACAGGGGGCCGGGGCCAACGTCCTGACTTTC.

DNA of the CDR3: TGTGCCAGCAGACCAAGGGGGATTGGCTATGGCTACACCTTC. Encoded protein: CASRPRGIGYGYTF. The chain employs TRBV28 and TRBJ1-2; possibly TRBD1 for D (6 bases). Germline loops: CDR1 MDHEN, CDR2 SYDVKM. The CDR3 runs 14 residues. V was shortened by 6 bases and J by 4 bases, with 15 bases between the two germline ends.

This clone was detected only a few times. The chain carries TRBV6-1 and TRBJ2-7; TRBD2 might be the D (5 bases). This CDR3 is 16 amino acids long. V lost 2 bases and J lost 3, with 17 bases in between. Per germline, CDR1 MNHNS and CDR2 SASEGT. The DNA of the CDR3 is TGTGCCAGCAGTGAAAGGAGGAGCCTGGAAGGCTACGAGCAGTACTTC. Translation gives CASSERRSLEGYEQYF.